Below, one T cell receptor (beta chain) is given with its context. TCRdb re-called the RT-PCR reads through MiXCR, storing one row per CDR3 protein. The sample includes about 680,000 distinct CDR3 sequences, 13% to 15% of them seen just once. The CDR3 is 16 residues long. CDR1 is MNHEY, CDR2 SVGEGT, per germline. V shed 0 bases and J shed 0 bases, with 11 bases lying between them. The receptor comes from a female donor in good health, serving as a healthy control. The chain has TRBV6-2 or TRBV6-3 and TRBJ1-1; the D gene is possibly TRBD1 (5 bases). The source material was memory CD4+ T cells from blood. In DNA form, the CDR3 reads TGTGCCAGCAGTTACTCGCAGCACAGGATGAACACTGAAGCTTTCTTT. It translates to CASSYSQHRMNTEAFF.